What follows describes a single T cell receptor beta chain. Antigen: not known. Assay: immunoSEQ multiplex PCR; the TCRdb copy retains only in-frame clones and omits some. Of about 140,000 clones listed, 70% to 90% are singletons. The sample belongs to a study of cytomegalovirus exposure and HLA in healthy donors. Study conclusions and caveats: The study flagged approximately 180 TCR beta chains as cytomegalovirus-associated. Cytomegalovirus status was reportedly diagnosed by the classifier with high sensitivity and specificity.

Germline CDR1 SEHNR, CDR2 FQNEAQ (reference sequence). The germline V and J ends were trimmed by 3 bases and 4 bases, with 12 bases remaining between them. The CDR3 is made up of 14 amino acids. V gene TRBV7-9 combines with J gene TRBJ1-1, with no clear D. The sample comprised PBMCs. The receptor was derived from a woman aged 18-29 years in good health and CMV-seropositive. The CDR3 spells CASSFRREATEAFF. CDR3 sequence (DNA): TGTGCCAGCAGCTTTAGGCGGGAGGCCACTGAAGCTTTCTTT.